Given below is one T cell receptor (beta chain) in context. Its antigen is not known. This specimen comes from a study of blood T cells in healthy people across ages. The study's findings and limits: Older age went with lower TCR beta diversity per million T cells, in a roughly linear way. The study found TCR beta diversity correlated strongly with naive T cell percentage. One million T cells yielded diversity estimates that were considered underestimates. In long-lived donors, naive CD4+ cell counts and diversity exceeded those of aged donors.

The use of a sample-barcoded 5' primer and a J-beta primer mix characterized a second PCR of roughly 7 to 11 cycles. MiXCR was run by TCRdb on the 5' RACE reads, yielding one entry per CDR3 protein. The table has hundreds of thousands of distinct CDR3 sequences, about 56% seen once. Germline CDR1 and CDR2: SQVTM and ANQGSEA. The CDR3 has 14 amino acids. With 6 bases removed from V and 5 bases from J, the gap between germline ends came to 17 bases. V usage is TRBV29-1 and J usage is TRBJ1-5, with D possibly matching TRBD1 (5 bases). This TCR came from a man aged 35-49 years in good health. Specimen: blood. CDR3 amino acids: CSVSGTGRDQPQHF. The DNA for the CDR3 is TGCAGCGTCTCGGGTACAGGCCGGGATCAGCCCCAGCATTTT.